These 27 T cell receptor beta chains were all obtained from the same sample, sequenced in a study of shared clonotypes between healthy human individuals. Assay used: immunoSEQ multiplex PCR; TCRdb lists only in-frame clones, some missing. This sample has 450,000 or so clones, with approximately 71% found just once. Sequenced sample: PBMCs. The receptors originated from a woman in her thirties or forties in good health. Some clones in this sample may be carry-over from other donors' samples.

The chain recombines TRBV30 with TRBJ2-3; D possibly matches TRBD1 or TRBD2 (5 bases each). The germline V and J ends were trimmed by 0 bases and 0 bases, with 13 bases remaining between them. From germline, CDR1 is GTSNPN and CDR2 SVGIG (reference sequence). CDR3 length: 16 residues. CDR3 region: CAWSVGASSSTDTQYF. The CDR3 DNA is TGTGCCTGGAGTGTCGGGGCTAGCTCTAGCACAGATACGCAGTATTTT.

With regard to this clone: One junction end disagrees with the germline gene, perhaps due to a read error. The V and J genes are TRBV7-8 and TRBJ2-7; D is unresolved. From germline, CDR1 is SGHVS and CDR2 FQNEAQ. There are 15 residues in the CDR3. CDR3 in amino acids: CASSFFRYSPYEQYF. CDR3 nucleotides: TGTGCCAGCAGTTTCTTCCGCTACTCACCCTACGAGCAGTATTTC.

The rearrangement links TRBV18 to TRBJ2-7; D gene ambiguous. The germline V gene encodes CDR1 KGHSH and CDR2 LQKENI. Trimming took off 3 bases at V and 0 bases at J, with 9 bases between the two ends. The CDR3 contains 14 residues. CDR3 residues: CASSPSMSSYEQYF. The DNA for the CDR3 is TGTGCCAGCTCACCCAGCATGAGCTCCTACGAGCAGTACTTC.

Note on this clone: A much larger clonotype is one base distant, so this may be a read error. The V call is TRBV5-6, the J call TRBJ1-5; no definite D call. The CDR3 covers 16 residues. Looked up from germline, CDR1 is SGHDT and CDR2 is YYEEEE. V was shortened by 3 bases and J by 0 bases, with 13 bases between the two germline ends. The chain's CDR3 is CASSSLRGYSNQPQHF. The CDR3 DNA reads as TGTGCCAGCAGCTCCCTCCGTGGCTATAGCAATCAGCCCCAGCATTTT.

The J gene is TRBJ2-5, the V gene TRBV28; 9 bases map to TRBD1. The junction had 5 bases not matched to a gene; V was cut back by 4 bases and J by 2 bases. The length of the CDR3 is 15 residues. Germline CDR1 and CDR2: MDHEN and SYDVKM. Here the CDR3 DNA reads TGTGCCAGCAGTTCCACAGGGGGCCTACAAGAGACCCAGTACTTC. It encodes CASSSTGGLQETQYF.

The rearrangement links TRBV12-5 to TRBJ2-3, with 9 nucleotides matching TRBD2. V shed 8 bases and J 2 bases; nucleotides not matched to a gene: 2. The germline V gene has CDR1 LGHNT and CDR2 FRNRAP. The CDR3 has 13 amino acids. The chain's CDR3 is CASSSGNTDTQYF. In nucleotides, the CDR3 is TGTGCTAGTTCTAGCGGGAACACAGATACGCAGTATTTT.

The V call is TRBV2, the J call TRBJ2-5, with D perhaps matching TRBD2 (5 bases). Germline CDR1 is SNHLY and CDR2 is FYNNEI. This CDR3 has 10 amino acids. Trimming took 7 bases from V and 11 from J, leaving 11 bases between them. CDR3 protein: CASNLGEQYF. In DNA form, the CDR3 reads TGTGCCAGCAACCTTGGGGAGCAGTACTTC. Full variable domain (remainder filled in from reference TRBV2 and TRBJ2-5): EPEVTQTPSHQVTQMGQEVILRCVPISNHLYFYWYRQILGQKVEFLVSFYNNEISEKSEIFDDQFSVERPDGSNFTLKIRSTKLEDSAMYFCASNLGEQYFGPGTRLLVL.

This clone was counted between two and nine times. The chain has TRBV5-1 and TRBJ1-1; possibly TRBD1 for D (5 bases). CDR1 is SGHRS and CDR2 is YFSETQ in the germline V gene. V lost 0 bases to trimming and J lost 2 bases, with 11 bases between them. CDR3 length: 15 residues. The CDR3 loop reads CASSLAFGGNTEAFF. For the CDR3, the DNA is TGCGCCAGCAGCTTGGCCTTTGGGGGAAACACTGAAGCTTTCTTT.

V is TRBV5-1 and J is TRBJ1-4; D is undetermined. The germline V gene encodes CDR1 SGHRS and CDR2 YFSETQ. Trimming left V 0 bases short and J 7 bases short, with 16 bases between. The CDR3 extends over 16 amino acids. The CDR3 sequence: CASSLVPHHTGEKLFF. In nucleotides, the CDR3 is TGCGCCAGCAGCTTGGTACCCCACCATACCGGTGAAAAACTGTTTTTT.

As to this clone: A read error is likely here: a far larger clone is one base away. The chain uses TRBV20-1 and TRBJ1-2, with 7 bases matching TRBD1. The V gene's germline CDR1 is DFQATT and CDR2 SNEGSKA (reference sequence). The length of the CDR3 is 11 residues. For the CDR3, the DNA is TGCGGGGGACAGCTTGGCTATGGCTACACCTTC. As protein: CGGQLGYGYTF.

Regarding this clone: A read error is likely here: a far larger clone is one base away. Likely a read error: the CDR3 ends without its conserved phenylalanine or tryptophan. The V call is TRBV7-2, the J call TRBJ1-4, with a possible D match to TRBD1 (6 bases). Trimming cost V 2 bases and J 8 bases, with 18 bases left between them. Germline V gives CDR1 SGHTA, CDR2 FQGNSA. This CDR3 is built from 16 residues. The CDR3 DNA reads TGTGCCAGCAGCTTATTCCCGGGGGGCTCGGGAGAAAAACTGTTTCTT. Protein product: CASSLFPGGSGEKLFL.

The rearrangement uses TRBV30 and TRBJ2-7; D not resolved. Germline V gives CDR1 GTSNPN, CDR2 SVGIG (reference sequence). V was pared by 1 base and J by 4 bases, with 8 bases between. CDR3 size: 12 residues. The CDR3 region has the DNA TGTGCCTGGAGTGAAAGACCGTACGAGCAGTACTTC. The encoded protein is CAWSERPYEQYF.

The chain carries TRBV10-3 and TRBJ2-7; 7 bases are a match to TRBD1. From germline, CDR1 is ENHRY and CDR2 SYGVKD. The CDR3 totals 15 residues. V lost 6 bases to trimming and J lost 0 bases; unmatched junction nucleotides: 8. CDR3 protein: CAIRTGILSSYEQYF. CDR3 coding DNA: TGTGCCATCAGGACAGGGATCCTGAGCTCCTACGAGCAGTACTTC.

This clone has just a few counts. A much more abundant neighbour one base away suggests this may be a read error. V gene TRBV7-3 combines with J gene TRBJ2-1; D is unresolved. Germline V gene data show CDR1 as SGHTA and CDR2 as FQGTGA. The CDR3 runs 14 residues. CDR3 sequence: CASGLARTDNEQFF. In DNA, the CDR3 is TGTGCCAGCGGCTTAGCCAGGACGGACAATGAGCAGTTCTTC.

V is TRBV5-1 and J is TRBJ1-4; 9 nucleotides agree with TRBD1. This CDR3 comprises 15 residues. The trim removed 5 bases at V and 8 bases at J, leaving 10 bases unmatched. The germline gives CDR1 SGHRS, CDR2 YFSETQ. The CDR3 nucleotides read TGCGCCAGCAGTTCGAATCGGGACAGGGTGGAAAAACTGTTTTTT. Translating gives CASSSNRDRVEKLFF.

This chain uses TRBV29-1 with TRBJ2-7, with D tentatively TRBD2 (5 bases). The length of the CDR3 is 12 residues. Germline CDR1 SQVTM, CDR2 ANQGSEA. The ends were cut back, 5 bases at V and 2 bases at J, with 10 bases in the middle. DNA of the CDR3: TGCAGCGTTACGTCCGGGGCCTACGAGCAGTACTTC. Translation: CSVTSGAYEQYF.

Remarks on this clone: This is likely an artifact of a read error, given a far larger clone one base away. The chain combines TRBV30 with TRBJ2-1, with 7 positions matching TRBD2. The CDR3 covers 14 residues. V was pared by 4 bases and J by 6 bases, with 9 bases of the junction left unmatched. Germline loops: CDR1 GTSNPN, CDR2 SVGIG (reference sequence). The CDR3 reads CAWTPRGGGNEQFF. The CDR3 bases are TGTGCCTGGACCCCCCGCGGGGGAGGCAATGAGCAGTTCTTC.

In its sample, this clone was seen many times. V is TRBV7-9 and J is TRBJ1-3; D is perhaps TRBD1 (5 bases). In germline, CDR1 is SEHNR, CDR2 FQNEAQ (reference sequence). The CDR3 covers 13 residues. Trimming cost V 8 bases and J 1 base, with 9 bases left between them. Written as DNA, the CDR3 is TGTGCCAGCGCCAAGGGGTCTGGAAACACCATATATTTT. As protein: CASAKGSGNTIYF.

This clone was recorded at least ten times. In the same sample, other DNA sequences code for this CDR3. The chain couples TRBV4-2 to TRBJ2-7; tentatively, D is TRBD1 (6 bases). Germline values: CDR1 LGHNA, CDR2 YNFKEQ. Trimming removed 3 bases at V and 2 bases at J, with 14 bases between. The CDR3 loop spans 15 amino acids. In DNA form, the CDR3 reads TGTGCCAGCAGCCAGTTGGGGGACAAGACCTACGAGCAGTACTTC. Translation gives CASSQLGDKTYEQYF.

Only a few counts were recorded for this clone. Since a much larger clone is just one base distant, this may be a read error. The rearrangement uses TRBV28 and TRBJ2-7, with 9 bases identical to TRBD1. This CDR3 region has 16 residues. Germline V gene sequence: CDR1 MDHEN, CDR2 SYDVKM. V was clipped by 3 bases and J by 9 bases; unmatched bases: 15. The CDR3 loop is CASSLAPGTGLVGQYF. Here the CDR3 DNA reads TGTGCCAGCAGTTTGGCCCCCGGGACAGGGCTCGTCGGGCAGTACTTC.

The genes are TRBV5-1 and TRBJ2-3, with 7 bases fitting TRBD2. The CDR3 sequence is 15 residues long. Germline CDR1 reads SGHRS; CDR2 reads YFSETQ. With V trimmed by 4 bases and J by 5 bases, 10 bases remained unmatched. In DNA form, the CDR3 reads TGCGCCAGCAGCCCCGGGACTATCCGACGAGATACGCAGTATTTT. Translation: CASSPGTIRRDTQYF. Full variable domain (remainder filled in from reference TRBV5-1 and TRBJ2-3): KAGVTQTPRYLIKTRGQQVTLSCSPISGHRSVSWYQQTPGQGLQFLFEYFSETQRNKGNFPGRFSGRQFSNSRSEMNVSTLELGDSALYLCASSPGTIRRDTQYFGPGTRLTVL.

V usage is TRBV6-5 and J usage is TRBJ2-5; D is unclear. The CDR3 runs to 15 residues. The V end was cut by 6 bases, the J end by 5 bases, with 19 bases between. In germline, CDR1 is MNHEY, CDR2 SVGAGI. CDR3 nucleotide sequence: TGTGCCAGCAGACTGTCGGTGGCGCCCTACGAGACCCAGTACTTC. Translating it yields CASRLSVAPYETQYF.

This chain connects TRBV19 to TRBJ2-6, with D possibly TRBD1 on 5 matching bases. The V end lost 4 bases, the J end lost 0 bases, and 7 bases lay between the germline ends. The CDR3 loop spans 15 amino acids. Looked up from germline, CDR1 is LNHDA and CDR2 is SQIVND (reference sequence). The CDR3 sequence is CASSTQGSGANVLTF. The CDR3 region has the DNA TGTGCCAGTAGTACCCAGGGCTCTGGGGCCAACGTCCTGACTTTC.

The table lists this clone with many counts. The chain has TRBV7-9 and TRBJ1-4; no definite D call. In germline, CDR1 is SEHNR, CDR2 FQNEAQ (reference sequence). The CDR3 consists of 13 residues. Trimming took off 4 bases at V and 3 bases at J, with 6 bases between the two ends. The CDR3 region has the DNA TGTGCCAGCAGCTCCGGGGCTAATGAAAAACTGTTTTTT. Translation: CASSSGANEKLFF. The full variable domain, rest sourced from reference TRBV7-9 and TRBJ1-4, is DTGVSQNPRHKITKRGQNVTFRCDPISEHNRLYWYRQTLGQGPEFLTYFQNEAQLEKSRLLSDRFSAERPKGSFSTLEIQRTEQGDSAMYLCASSSGANEKLFFGSGTQLSVL.

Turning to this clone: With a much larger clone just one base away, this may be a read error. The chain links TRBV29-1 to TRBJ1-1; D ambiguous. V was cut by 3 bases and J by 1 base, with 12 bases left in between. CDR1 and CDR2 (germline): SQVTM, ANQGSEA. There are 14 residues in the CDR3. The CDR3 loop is CSVDDRKGNTEAFF. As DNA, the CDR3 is TGCAGCGTTGATGATAGAAAGGGGAACACTGAAGCTTTCTTT.

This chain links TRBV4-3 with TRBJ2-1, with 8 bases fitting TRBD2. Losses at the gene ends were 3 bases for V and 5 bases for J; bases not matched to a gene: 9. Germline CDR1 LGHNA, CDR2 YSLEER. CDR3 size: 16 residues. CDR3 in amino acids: CASSHHGGRQDNEQFF. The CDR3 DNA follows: TGCGCCAGCAGCCACCACGGCGGGAGGCAAGACAATGAGCAGTTCTTC.

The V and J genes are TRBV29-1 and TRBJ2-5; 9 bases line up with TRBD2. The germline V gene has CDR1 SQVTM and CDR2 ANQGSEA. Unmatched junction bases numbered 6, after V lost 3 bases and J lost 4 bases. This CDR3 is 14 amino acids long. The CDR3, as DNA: TGCAGCGTTGAGGTAGCGGGAGTGGGAGAGACCCAGTACTTC. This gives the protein CSVEVAGVGETQYF.